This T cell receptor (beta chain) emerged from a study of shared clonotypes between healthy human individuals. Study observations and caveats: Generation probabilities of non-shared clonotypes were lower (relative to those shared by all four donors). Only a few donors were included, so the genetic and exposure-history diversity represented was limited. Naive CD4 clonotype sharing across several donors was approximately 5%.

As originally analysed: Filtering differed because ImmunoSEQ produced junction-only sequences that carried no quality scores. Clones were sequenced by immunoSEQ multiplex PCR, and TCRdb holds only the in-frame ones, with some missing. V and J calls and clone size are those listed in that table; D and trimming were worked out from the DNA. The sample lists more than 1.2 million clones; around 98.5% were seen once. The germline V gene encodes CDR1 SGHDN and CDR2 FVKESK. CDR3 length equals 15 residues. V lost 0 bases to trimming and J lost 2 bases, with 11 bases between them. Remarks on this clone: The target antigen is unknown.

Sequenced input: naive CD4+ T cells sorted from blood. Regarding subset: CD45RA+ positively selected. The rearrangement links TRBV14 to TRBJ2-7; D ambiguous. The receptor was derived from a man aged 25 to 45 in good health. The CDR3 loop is CASSQDPGRTYEQYF. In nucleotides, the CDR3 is TGTGCCAGCAGCCAAGATCCGGGCAGGACCTACGAGCAGTACTTC.